The next 18 T cell receptor beta chains were all read from a single sample in a study of vaccination effects on CD4 cells after COVID-19. These receptors are not linked to any known antigen. With approximately 9 days of culture completed, CD4+ T cells were isolated. The table came from immunoSEQ multiplex PCR; TCRdb's copy has only in-frame clones and leaves some out. This sample yields 45,000 or so clones, of which more than 75% are seen a single time; 12% belongs to the top ten. The material sequenced was CD4+ T cells from PBMCs cultured without peptide, taken before COVID-19 vaccination. These receptors were collected from a human donor who had a prior SARS-CoV-2 infection.

This clone was seen a single time. The chain carries TRBV21-1 and TRBJ2-2; the table gives TRBD1 as D, unverified against the DNA. TRBV21-1 is labeled a pseudogene. The CDR3 covers 21 residues. The CDR3 loop reads CASSKASGAATIIPNTGELFF. The CDR3 DNA follows: TGTGCCAGCAGCAAAGCATCAGGGGCTGCCACAATAATACCGAACACCGGGGAGCTGTTTTTT.

The rearrangement links TRBV4-1 to TRBJ2-1; the match to TRBD2 covers 10 bases. The CDR3 covers 18 residues. V shed 0 bases, J shed 10 bases, and the junction held 15 bases outside the gene matches. The germline gives CDR1 MGHRA, CDR2 YSYEKL. The CDR3 region has the DNA TGCGCCAGCAGCCAAGAGTCGATTAGCGGGGGGAGAAGGGTGGAGCAGTTCTTC. Amino acids: CASSQESISGGRRVEQFF.

V is TRBV2 and J is TRBJ1-1, with D uncertain. Germline V gene sequence: CDR1 SNHLY, CDR2 FYNNEI. This CDR3 is built from 12 residues. The V and J ends lost 6 bases and 1 base respectively, with 6 bases between them. CDR3 nucleotides: TGTGCCAGCAGGACATGGAACACTGAAGCTTTCTTT. Residues: CASRTWNTEAFF.

The chain is built from TRBV30 and TRBJ1-4; a weak D match, TRBD1 (5 bases). The germline CDR1 and CDR2 sequences are GTSNPN and SVGIG (reference sequence). Deletions cut 0 bases from V and 7 bases from J, with 12 bases between. This CDR3 comprises 14 residues. CDR3 sequence (DNA): TGTGCCTGGAGTGTACTGACAGTCGGTGAAAAACTGTTTTTT. Its translation: CAWSVLTVGEKLFF.

The CDR3 loop reads CSASSYYGYTF. In DNA form, the CDR3 reads TGCAGTGCTAGCTCGTACTATGGCTACACCTTC. V and J are TRBV20-1 and TRBJ1-2, with D hard to call. CDR3 size: 11 residues. Germline CDR1 is DFQATT and CDR2 is SNEGSKA (reference sequence). Between the trimmed V and J ends, which lost 3 bases and 3 bases, there was a span of 5 bases.

This clone appeared once. This sequence joins TRBV20-1 and TRBJ2-3; D gene unclear. The CDR3 length is 11 residues. The V and J ends lost 3 bases and 5 bases respectively, with 6 bases between them. Germline V gene data show CDR1 as DFQATT and CDR2 as SNEGSKA (reference sequence). The CDR3 DNA reads TGCAGTGCTAGGCCGGGAGATACGCAGTATTTT. Protein sequence: CSARPGDTQYF.

This clone was seen more than once but under ten times. The V call is TRBV4-1, the J call TRBJ2-7, with D unresolved. CDR1 and CDR2 from the germline V gene are MGHRA and YSYEKL. With 0 bases removed from V and 4 bases from J, the gap between germline ends came to 4 bases. The CDR3 is 12 amino acids. This chain's CDR3 is CASSQDTYEQYF. CDR3 nucleotide sequence: TGCGCCAGCAGCCAAGATACATACGAGCAGTACTTC.

This clone was found a few times. The chain joins TRBV5-1 to TRBJ2-6; unclear D gene. CDR1 is SGHRS and CDR2 is YFSETQ in the germline V gene. The CDR3 covers 16 residues. The V end lost 1 base, the J end lost 0 bases, and 8 bases lay between the germline ends. Written as DNA, the CDR3 is TGCGCCAGCAGCTTGAATTTAGACTCTGGGGCCAACGTCCTGACTTTC. It is translated as CASSLNLDSGANVLTF. The entire variable domain, with the rest obtained from reference TRBV5-1 and TRBJ2-6, is as follows: KAGVTQTPRYLIKTRGQQVTLSCSPISGHRSVSWYQQTPGQGLQFLFEYFSETQRNKGNFPGRFSGRQFSNSRSEMNVSTLELGDSALYLCASSLNLDSGANVLTFGAGSRLTVL.

The chain employs TRBV30 and TRBJ1-3, with D hard to call. Germline CDR1 GTSNPN, CDR2 SVGIG (reference sequence). Trimming took 1 base from V and 0 from J, leaving 10 bases between them. The CDR3 loop spans 15 amino acids. The DNA for the CDR3 is TGTGCCTGGAGTGGGACGGCCAGCTCTGGAAACACCATATATTTT. It is translated as CAWSGTASSGNTIYF. Using reference TRBV30 and TRBJ1-3 for the parts outside the CDR3, the full variable domain is SQTIHQWPATLVQPVGSPLSLECTVEGTSNPNLYWYRQAAGRGLQLLFYSVGIGQISSEVPQNLSASRPQDRQFILSSKKLLLSDSGFYLCAWSGTASSGNTIYFGEGSWLTVV.

The chain combines TRBV11-2 with TRBJ2-7; 9 bases map to TRBD1. Trimming took 1 base from V and 3 from J; bases not matched to a gene: 4. This CDR3 has 15 amino acids. Germline V lookup: CDR1 SGHAT, CDR2 FQNNGV. DNA of the CDR3: TGTGCCAGCAGCTTAGGGGGACAGGGACTCTACGAGCAGTACTTC. Protein product: CASSLGGQGLYEQYF.

J is TRBJ2-7 and V is TRBV6-1, with 8 bases fitting TRBD1. This CDR3 is built from 15 residues. Germline V lookup: CDR1 MNHNS, CDR2 SASEGT. V dropped 2 bases and J dropped 1; count of bases not matched to a gene: 4. The CDR3 region is CASSEIWDRSYEQYF. As DNA, the CDR3 is TGTGCCAGCAGTGAAATCTGGGACAGGTCCTACGAGCAGTACTTC.

The chain employs TRBV5-6 and TRBJ1-4; D is unclear. V dropped 2 bases and J dropped 8 bases, with 10 bases sitting between them. The germline V gene encodes CDR1 SGHDT and CDR2 YYEEEE. The CDR3 is 13 residues long. CDR3 in DNA: TGTGCCAGCAGCTTCTCTCGCGGGGAAAAACTGTTTTTT. Protein sequence: CASSFSRGEKLFF.

The chain uses TRBV5-1 and TRBJ2-5; 8 bases line up with TRBD1. CDR1 and CDR2 from the germline V gene are SGHRS and YFSETQ. The V segment lost 0 bases and the J segment 1 base; nucleotides outside the gene matches: 2. CDR3 length: 15 amino acids. CDR3 sequence: CASSLAGTGQETQYF. In nucleotides, the CDR3 is TGCGCCAGCAGCTTGGCCGGGACAGGCCAAGAGACCCAGTACTTC.

The chain carries TRBV7-3 and TRBJ1-1; 7 positions match TRBD1. The CDR3 has 13 amino acids. The germline gives CDR1 SGHTA, CDR2 FQGTGA. Unmatched junction bases numbered 7, after V lost 4 bases and J lost 8 bases. The CDR3 sequence: CASSSGQAAEAFF. DNA for the CDR3: TGTGCCAGCAGCTCCGGACAGGCCGCGGAAGCTTTCTTT. The full variable domain, with the rest looked up from reference TRBV7-3 and TRBJ1-1, is GAGVSQTPSNKVTEKGKYVELRCDPISGHTALYWYRQSLGQGPEFLIYFQGTGAADDSGLPNDRFFAVRPEGSVSTLKIQRTERGDSAVYLCASSSGQAAEAFFGQGTRLTVV.

The CDR3 bases are TGTGCCAGCAGCTTAGATCCCGGTCGCACAGATACGCAGTATTTT. Protein sequence: CASSLDPGRTDTQYF. The chain combines TRBV7-6 with TRBJ2-3; no definite D call. The CDR3 length is 15 residues. Germline CDR1 is SGHVS and CDR2 is FNYEAQ. With 1 base removed from V and 1 base from J, the gap between germline ends came to 9 bases.

This chain connects TRBV18 to TRBJ2-1, with 13 bases fitting TRBD2. The germline CDR1 and CDR2 sequences are KGHSH and LQKENI. V lost 2 bases and J lost 8; bases outside the gene matches: 6. The CDR3 length is 16 residues. The CDR3 reads CASSPGLAGVSDEQFF. CDR3 in DNA: TGTGCCAGCTCACCAGGACTAGCGGGAGTGAGCGATGAGCAGTTCTTC.

The chain uses TRBV12-3 or TRBV12-4 and TRBJ1-5; 12 positions match TRBD1. This CDR3 comprises 13 residues. V lost 5 bases, J lost 7 bases, and 0 bases stayed unmatched. This CDR3 is CASSGTGGQPQHF. The DNA of the CDR3 is TGTGCCAGCAGTGGGACAGGGGGCCAGCCCCAGCATTTT.

The chain links TRBV7-9 to TRBJ1-4, with a tentative D call TRBD1 (6 bases). V was pared by 5 bases and J by 7 bases, with 14 bases between. CDR3 length equals 14 residues. Germline CDR1 is SEHNR and CDR2 is FQNEAQ (reference sequence). CDR3 protein: CASSPTGLVEKLFF. The CDR3 coding sequence is TGTGCCAGCAGCCCGACAGGCTTAGTTGAAAAACTGTTTTTT.